This entry is about one T cell receptor beta chain. Its specificity is not known. Germline V gene sequence: CDR1 MNHEY, CDR2 SMNVEV (reference sequence). With 8 bases clipped from V and 10 bases from J, the junction kept 14 bases outside the gene matches. There are 14 residues in the CDR3. These data come from a study of early T cells in non-severe SARS-CoV-2 infection. In the study overall: Chains were unpaired, as sequencing was done on bulk RNA from unsorted whole blood.

Unique molecular identifiers were attached to individual cDNA molecules. MiXCR, run by TCRdb on the 5' RACE reads, gives a single entry per CDR3 protein. Of some 76,000 distinct CDR3 sequences listed, about 16% are singletons. Overall study results and limits: VDJdb matching, biased toward anti-spike CD8 responses, missed private and CD4 specificities.

The source is an adult who was a healthcare worker with PCR-confirmed SARS-CoV-2 infection or an uninfected control (not recorded which). V is TRBV27 and J is TRBJ2-4; 7 nucleotides align to TRBD1. Sequenced: whole blood. The CDR3 nucleotides are TGTGCCAGCCGGGAAAGACAGGGCGGTTGGATTCAGTACTTC. Amino acid sequence: CASRERQGGWIQYF.